This TCR beta chain was found in a study of cytomegalovirus exposure and HLA in healthy donors. Study-level points and caveats: A later analysis reported that several of the most significant clusters appeared to be linked to common viral pathogens, among them Epstein-Barr virus. It was reported that the classifier diagnosed cytomegalovirus status with high specificity and sensitivity in both the original and validation cohorts. Some V segments (TRBV6-2 and TRBV6-3 among them) were excluded as indistinguishable. The authors enumerated 150 to 200 TCR beta chains as linked to cytomegalovirus.

As concerns this clone: Its specificity is not known.

The study ran its PCR with 60 Vbeta and 13 Jbeta primers. The data were produced by immunoSEQ multiplex PCR, yet TCRdb's version contains in-frame clones alone and is incomplete. The sample shows about 180,000 clones, 77% of them seen only once. V lost 4 bases to trimming and J lost 6 bases, with 16 bases between them. The CDR3 runs 14 residues. Germline V gene lookup returns CDR1 SGHRS and CDR2 YFSETQ. This TCR was recovered from a woman in her fifties or sixties in good health and CMV-seropositive. The genes are TRBV5-1 and TRBJ1-1; D call uncertain. The sequenced sample was PBMCs. The CDR3 sequence is CASSPLLSGSEAFF. For the CDR3, the DNA is TGCGCCAGCAGCCCGCTCTTATCGGGATCTGAAGCTTTCTTT.